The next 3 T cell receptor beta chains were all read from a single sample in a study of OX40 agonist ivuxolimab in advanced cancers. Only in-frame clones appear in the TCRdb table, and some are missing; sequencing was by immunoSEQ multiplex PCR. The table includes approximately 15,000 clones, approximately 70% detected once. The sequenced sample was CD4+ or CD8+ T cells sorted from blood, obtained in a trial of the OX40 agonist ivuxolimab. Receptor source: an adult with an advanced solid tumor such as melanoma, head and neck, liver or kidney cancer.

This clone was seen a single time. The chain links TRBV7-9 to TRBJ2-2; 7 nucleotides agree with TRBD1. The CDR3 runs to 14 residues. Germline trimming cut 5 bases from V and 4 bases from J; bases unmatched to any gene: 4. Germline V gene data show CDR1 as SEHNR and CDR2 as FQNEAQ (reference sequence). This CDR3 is CASSPTGFTGELFF. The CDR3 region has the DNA TGTGCCAGCAGCCCGACAGGGTTCACCGGGGAGCTGTTTTTT.

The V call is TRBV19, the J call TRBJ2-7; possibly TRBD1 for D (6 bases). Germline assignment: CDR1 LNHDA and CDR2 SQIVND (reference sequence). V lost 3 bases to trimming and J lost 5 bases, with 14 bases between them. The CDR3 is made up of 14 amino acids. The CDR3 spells CASSMARGEHEQYF. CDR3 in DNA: TGTGCCAGTAGTATGGCCAGGGGTGAACACGAGCAGTACTTC.

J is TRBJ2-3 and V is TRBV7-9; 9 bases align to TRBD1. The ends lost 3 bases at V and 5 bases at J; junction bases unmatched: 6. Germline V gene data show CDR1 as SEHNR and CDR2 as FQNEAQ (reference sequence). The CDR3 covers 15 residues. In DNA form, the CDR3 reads TGTGCCAGCAGCTTCCGGGACAGGGTGAAAGATACGCAGTATTTT. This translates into CASSFRDRVKDTQYF.